These T cell receptor beta chains were read from a single sample in a study of beta chain features in type 1 diabetes. The repertoire was sequenced with immunoSEQ multiplex PCR; TCRdb's copy has only in-frame clones and lacks some. The sample has 52,000 or so clones, roughly 52% seen once. Specimen: Tregs from blood. The receptors originated from a woman in her thirties or forties with type 1 diabetes. Both conserved end residues are part of each CDR3. D genes are given only for firm matches. For some rows the clone size is stated as once, few or many, or as a class when expanded; others skip it.

.,TRBJ1-4,.,TRBV7-2,CASSLDQGWGLFF,TGTGCCAGCAGCTTAGATCAGGGTTGGGGACTGTTTTTT
.,TRBJ2-1,.,TRBV7-8,CASSLSYNEQFF,TGTGCCAGCAGCTTGTCTTACAATGAGCAGTTCTTC
.,TRBJ2-5,few,TRBV14,CATGPTRATQYF,TGTGCTACCGGGCCCACCAGGGCGACCCAGTACTTC
TRBD1,TRBJ1-1,.,TRBV5-1,CASSGRRQGVGFSGEAFF,TGCGCCAGCAGCGGCCGCCGCCAGGGGGTTGGGTTCTCGGGTGAAGCTTTCTTT
.,TRBJ2-3,few,TRBV6-1,CASRLLRFEADTQYF,TGTGCCAGCCGCCTTTTGAGGTTTGAGGCAGATACGCAGTATTTT
.,TRBJ1-4,few,TRBV5-1,CASSFRQGLNEKLFF,TGCGCCAGCAGCTTCCGGCAGGGTCTTAATGAAAAACTGTTTTTT
.,TRBJ1-1,few,TRBV10-3,CAISERDFTEAFF,TGTGCCATCAGTGAACGGGATTTCACTGAAGCTTTCTTT
.,TRBJ2-2,few,TRBV7-9,CASSLRLGATGELFF,TGTGCCAGCAGCTTACGGCTGGGGGCGACCGGGGAGCTGTTTTTT
.,TRBJ2-7,few,TRBV18,CASSQGPSPTYEQYF,TGTGCCAGCTCACAGGGGCCTTCACCCACCTACGAGCAGTACTTC
.,TRBJ1-5,few,TRBV2,CASSEESGQPQHF,TGTGCCAGCAGTGAGGAGTCCGGCCAGCCCCAGCATTTT
TRBD1,TRBJ1-2,.,TRBV28,CASSSRTGFGGYTF,TGTGCCAGCAGTTCCCGGACAGGGTTCGGTGGCTACACCTTC
.,TRBJ2-1,few,TRBV7-2,CASSLDLGGYNEQFF,TGTGCCAGCAGCTTAGATCTGGGCGGGTACAATGAGCAGTTCTTC
.,TRBJ1-2,.,TRBV20-1,CSARQNYGYTF,TGCAGTGCGAGGCAAAACTATGGCTACACCTTC
TRBD2,TRBJ2-3,.,TRBV7-8,CASSLVAGGLGDTQYF,TGTGCCAGCAGCTTAGTAGCGGGGGGGCTTGGAGATACGCAGTATTTT
.,TRBJ2-2,.,TRBV6-5,CASSYSGGNGELFF,TGTGCCAGCAGTTACTCAGGAGGAAACGGGGAGCTGTTTTTT
.,TRBJ2-2,few,TRBV18,CASSFTRDGELFF,TGTGCCAGCTCATTTACCAGGGACGGGGAGCTGTTTTTT
TRBD2,TRBJ2-1,few,TRBV7-3,CASSLTATSGVEQFF,TGTGCCAGCAGCTTAACGGCGACTAGCGGGGTTGAGCAGTTCTTC
.,TRBJ2-2,.,TRBV5-8,CASSSRPQNRAGELFF,TGTGCCAGCAGCTCTCGGCCCCAAAACCGGGCCGGGGAGCTGTTTTTT
.,TRBJ2-7,.,TRBV7-2,CASSPSPYEQYF,TGTGCCAGCAGCCCCTCCCCCTACGAGCAGTACTTC
TRBD1,TRBJ1-2,.,TRBV6-5,CASSLGQGDTGYTF,TGTGCCAGCAGCCTAGGACAGGGTGACACGGGCTACACCTTC
.,TRBJ2-2,.,TRBV11-2,CASSLGARAGELFF,TGTGCCAGCAGCTTAGGGGCCAGGGCCGGGGAGCTGTTTTTT
TRBD1,TRBJ2-7,.,TRBV5-1,CASSLSSSTGASSYEQYF,TGCGCCAGCAGCCTTTCTTCCTCCACAGGGGCAAGCTCCTACGAGCAGTACTTC
TRBD1,TRBJ1-1,few,TRBV5-1,CASSLLPHRGNTEAFF,TGCGCCAGCAGCTTGCTTCCCCACAGGGGTAACACTGAAGCTTTCTTT
TRBD1,TRBJ1-1,.,TRBV11-2,CASSLQGDTEAFF,TGTGCCAGCAGCCTGCAGGGGGACACTGAAGCTTTCTTT
.,TRBJ2-3,.,TRBV28,CATQRGGGTTDTQYF,TGTGCCACCCAAAGAGGGGGGGGGACCACAGATACGCAGTATTTT
.,TRBJ1-1,.,TRBV5-1,CASAGSYTEAFF,TGCGCCAGCGCTGGGAGTTACACTGAAGCTTTCTTT
TRBD1,TRBJ2-7,.,TRBV29-1,CSYRQGKSYEQYF,TGCAGTTACCGACAGGGGAAATCCTACGAGCAGTACTTC
.,TRBJ2-5,few,TRBV4-2,CASSQESSRGGETQYF,TGTGCCAGCAGCCAAGAATCTAGCAGGGGTGGGGAGACCCAGTACTTC
.,TRBJ1-1,few,TRBV15,CATSREGLLGKAFF,TGTGCCACCAGCAGAGAGGGACTACTAGGGAAAGCTTTCTTT
.,TRBJ1-5,.,TRBV18,CASSSLNQPQHF,TGTGCCAGCTCATCCTTAAATCAGCCCCAGCATTTT
.,TRBJ1-4,.,TRBV5-6,CASSPRTVRNEKLFF,TGTGCCAGCAGCCCAAGGACAGTTCGGAATGAAAAACTGTTTTTT
.,TRBJ1-5,few,TRBV7-2,CASSLERGSNQPQHF,TGTGCCAGCAGCTTAGAGCGGGGGAGCAATCAGCCCCAGCATTTT
.,TRBJ2-3,.,TRBV5-1,CASSLARNTDTQYF,TGCGCCAGCAGCTTGGCGCGGAACACAGATACGCAGTATTTT
.,TRBJ1-2,.,TRBV29-1,CSVEDPAAIQDGYTF,TGCAGCGTTGAAGATCCGGCTGCCATCCAGGATGGCTACACCTTC
.,TRBJ2-1,.,TRBV5-8,CASSFDSVNEQFF,TGTGCCAGCAGCTTCGACTCAGTCAATGAGCAGTTCTTC
.,TRBJ1-1,.,TRBV10-2,CASSPSLNTEAFF,TGCGCCAGCAGCCCCTCTTTGAACACTGAAGCTTTCTTT
.,TRBJ1-5,.,TRBV28,CASSFPPAGTGPSNQPQHF,TGTGCCAGCAGTTTCCCCCCAGCGGGAACGGGGCCTAGCAATCAGCCCCAGCATTTT
TRBD2,TRBJ2-7,.,TRBV5-1,CASSSGNYEQYF,TGCGCCAGCAGCAGCGGGAACTACGAGCAGTACTTC
.,TRBJ2-1,.,TRBV10-3,CAISEQGHQSLEFF,TGTGCCATCAGTGAGCAGGGACACCAAAGCTTAGAGTTCTTC
.,TRBJ2-5,.,TRBV5-1,CASSPLSAKEETQYF,TGCGCCAGCAGCCCCCTAAGCGCCAAAGAAGAGACCCAGTACTTC
TRBD2,TRBJ2-2,.,TRBV15,CATSRDYASGGFTGELFF,TGTGCCACCAGCAGAGATTATGCTAGCGGGGGCTTCACCGGGGAGCTGTTTTTT
.,TRBJ2-5,.,TRBV27,CASSLTGAETQYF,TGTGCCAGCAGTTTAACTGGGGCCGAGACCCAGTACTTC
.,TRBJ1-1,.,TRBV6-5,CASTADTLNTEAFF,TGTGCCAGCACCGCGGACACTTTGAACACTGAAGCTTTCTTT
.,TRBJ1-5,few,TRBV28,CASNGPYSNQPQHF,TGTGCCAGCAATGGCCCATATAGCAATCAGCCCCAGCATTTT